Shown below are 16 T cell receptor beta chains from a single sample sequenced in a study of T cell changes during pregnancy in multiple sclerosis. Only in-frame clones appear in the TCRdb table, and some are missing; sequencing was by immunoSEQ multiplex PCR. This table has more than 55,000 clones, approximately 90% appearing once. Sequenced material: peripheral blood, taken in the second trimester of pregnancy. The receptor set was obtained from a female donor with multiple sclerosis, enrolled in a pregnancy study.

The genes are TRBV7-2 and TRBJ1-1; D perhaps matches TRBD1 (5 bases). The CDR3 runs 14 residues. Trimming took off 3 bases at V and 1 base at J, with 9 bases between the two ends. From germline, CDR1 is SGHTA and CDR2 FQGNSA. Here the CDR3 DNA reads TGTGCCAGCAGCTTCGACAGAGCGAACACTGAAGCTTTCTTT. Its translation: CASSFDRANTEAFF. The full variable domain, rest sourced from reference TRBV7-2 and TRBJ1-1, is GAGVSQSPSNKVTEKGKDVELRCDPISGHTALYWYRQSLGQGLEFLIYFQGNSAPDKSGLPSDRFSAERTGGSVSTLTIQRTQQEDSAVYLCASSFDRANTEAFFGQGTRLTVV.

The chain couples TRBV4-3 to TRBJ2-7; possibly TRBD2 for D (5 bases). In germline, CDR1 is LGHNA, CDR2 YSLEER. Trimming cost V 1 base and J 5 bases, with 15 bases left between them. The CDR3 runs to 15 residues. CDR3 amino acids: CASSQAPSSLHEQYF. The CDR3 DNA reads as TGCGCCAGCAGCCAAGCTCCTAGCAGCTTGCACGAGCAGTACTTC.

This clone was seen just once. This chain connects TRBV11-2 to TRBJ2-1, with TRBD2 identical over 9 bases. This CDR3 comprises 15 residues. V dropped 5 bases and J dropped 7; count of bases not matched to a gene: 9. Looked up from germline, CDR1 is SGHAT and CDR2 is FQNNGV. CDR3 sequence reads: CASSTRTSEGNEQFF. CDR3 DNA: TGTGCCAGCAGCACACGGACTAGCGAGGGTAATGAGCAGTTCTTC.

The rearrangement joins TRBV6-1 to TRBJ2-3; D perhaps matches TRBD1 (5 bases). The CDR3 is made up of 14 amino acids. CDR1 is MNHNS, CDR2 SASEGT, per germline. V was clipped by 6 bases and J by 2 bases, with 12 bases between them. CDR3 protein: CASRSVTATDTQYF. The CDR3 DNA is TGTGCCAGCAGATCAGTGACAGCCACAGATACGCAGTATTTT.

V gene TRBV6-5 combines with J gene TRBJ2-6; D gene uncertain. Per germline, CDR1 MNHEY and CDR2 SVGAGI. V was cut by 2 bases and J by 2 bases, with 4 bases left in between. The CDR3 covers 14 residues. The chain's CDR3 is CASSYSPGANVLTF. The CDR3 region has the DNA TGTGCCAGCAGTTACAGCCCTGGGGCCAACGTCCTGACTTTC.

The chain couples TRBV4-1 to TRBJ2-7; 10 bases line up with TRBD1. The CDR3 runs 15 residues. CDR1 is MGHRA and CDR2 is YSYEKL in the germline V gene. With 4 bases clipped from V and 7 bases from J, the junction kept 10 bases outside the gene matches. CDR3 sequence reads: CASSPPDRGHWEQYF. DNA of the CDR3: TGCGCCAGCAGCCCGCCTGACAGGGGGCATTGGGAGCAGTACTTC.

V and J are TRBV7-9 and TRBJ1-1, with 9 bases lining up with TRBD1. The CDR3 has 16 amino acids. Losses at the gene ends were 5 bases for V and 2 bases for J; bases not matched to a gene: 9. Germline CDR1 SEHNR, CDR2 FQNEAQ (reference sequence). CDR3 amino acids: CASSPPGQGFNTEAFF. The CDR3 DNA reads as TGTGCCAGCAGCCCACCGGGACAGGGATTTAACACTGAAGCTTTCTTT.

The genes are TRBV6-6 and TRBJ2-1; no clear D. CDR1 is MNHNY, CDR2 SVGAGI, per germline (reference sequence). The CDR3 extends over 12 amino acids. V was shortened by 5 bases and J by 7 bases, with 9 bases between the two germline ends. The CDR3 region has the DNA TGTGCCAGCAGTCTCCAACAGAATGAGCAGTTCTTC. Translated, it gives CASSLQQNEQFF.

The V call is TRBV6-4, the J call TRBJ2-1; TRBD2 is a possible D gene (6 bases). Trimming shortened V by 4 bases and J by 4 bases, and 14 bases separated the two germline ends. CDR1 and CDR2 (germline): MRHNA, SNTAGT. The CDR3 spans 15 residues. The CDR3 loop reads CASSADKGGYNEQFF. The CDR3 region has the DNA TGTGCCAGCAGTGCAGACAAGGGAGGATACAATGAGCAGTTCTTC.

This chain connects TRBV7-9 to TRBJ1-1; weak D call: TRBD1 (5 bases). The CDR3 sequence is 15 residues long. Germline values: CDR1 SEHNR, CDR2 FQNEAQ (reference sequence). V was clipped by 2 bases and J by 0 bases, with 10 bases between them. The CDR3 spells CASSLHGGMNTEAFF. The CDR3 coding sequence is TGTGCCAGCAGCTTACACGGGGGGATGAACACTGAAGCTTTCTTT.

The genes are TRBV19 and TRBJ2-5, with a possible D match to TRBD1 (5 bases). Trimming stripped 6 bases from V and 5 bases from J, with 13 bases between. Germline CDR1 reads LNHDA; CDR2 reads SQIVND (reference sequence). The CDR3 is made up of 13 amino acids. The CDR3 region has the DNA TGTGCCAGTAGCTCGACAGTGGGGGAGACCCAGTACTTC. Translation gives CASSSTVGETQYF.

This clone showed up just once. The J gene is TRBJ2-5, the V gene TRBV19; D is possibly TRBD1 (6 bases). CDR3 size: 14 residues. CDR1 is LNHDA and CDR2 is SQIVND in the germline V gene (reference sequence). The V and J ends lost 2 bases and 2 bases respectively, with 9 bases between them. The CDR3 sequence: CASSITGIQETQYF. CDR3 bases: TGTGCCAGTAGTATAACAGGGATTCAAGAGACCCAGTACTTC.

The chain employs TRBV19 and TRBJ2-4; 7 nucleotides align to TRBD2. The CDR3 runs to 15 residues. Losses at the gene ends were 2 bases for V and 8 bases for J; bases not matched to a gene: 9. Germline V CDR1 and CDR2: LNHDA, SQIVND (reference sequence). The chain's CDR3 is CASSIPGLEGDIQYF. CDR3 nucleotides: TGTGCCAGTAGTATACCTGGACTAGAAGGAGACATTCAGTACTTC.

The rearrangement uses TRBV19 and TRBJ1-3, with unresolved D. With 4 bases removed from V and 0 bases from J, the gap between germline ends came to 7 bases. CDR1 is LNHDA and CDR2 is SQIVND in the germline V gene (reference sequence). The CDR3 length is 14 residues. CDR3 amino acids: CASSTVISGNTIYF. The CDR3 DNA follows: TGTGCCAGTAGTACAGTCATCTCTGGAAACACCATATATTTT.

The CDR3 nucleotides read TGTGCCATCAGTGGCCCTAGCGGGGGGGCATATGAGCAGTTCTTC. The encoded protein is CAISGPSGGAYEQFF. The chain links TRBV10-3 to TRBJ2-1; TRBD2 aligns across 12 bases. In germline, CDR1 is ENHRY, CDR2 SYGVKD. The CDR3 has 15 residues. Germline trimming cut 4 bases from V and 8 bases from J; bases unmatched to any gene: 6.

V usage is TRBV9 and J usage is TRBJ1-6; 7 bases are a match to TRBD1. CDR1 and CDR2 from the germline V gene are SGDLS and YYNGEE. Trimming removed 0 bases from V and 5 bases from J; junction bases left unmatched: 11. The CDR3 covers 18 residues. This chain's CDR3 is CASSVGLLRTGDNSPLHF. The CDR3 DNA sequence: TGTGCCAGCAGCGTAGGGCTCCTCCGTACAGGGGATAATTCACCCCTCCACTTT.